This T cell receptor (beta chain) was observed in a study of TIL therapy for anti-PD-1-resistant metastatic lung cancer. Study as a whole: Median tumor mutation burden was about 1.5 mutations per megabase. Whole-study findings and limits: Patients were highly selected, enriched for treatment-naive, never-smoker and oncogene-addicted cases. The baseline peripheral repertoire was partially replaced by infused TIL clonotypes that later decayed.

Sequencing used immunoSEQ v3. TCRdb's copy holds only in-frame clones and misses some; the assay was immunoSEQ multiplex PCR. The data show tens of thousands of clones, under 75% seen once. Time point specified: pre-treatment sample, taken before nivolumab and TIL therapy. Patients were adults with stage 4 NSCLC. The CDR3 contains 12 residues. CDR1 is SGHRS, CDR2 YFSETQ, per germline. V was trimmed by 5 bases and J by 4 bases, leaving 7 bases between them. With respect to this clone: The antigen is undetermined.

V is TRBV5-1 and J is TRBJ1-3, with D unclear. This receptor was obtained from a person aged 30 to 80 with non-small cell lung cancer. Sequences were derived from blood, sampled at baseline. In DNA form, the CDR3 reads TGCGCCAGCAGGGAGGCCGGAAACACCATATATTTT. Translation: CASREAGNTIYF.